The clone carrying this T cell receptor beta chain has only a few counts. Its antigen is still unknown. This sample is part of a study of T-cell memory formation after mild COVID-19. TCRdb re-derived calls from the 5' RACE reads in MiXCR, one entry per CDR3 protein. The data contain approximately 500,000 distinct CDR3 sequences, around a quarter of them singletons. Study outcomes and limitations: Mainly in CM and EM were contracting CD4+ clones; CD8+ were in EMRA. Cross-reactive memory appears to have joined, as suggested by some responding clones showing up in pre-infection memory. Clones shrinking from day 15 to 85 showed even CD4/CD8 mixes; later expanders tilted CD4+.

The sequence came from an adult woman who had mild COVID-19 (a few samples of this study predate the infection). Cell type and time point are not known. Input material: PBMCs or a T cell subset sorted from them (not recorded which).

Here the CDR3 DNA reads TGTGCCTGGAGTACATGGACTAGCGGGGGGGCAGTAGATACGCAGTATTTT. Protein: CAWSTWTSGGAVDTQYF. This chain connects TRBV30 to TRBJ2-3; 15 bases are shared with TRBD2. Germline lookup yields CDR1 GTSNPN and CDR2 SVGIG (reference sequence). The CDR3 consists of 17 residues. V trimming: 2 bases; J trimming: 5 bases; junction bases outside the gene matches: 8.